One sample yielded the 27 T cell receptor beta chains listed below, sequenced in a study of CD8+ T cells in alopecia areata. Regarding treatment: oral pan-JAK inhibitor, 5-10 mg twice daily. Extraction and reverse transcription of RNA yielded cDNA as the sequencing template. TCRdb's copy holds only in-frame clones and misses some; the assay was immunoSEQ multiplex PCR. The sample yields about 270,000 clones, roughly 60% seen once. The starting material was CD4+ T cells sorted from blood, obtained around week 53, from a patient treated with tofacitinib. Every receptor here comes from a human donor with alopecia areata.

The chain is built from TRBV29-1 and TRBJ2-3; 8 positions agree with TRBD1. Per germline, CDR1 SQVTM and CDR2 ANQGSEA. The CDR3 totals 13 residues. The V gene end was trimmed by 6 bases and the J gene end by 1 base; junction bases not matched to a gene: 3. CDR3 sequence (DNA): TGCAGCGTGACAGGGGACCGCACAGATACGCAGTATTTT. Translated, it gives CSVTGDRTDTQYF.

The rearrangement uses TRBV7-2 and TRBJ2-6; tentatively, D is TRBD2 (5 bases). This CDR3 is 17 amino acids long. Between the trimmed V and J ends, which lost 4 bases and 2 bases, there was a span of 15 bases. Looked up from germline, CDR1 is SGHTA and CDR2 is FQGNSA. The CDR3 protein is CASSSMVAGAGANVLTF. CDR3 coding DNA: TGTGCCAGCAGCTCCATGGTCGCCGGGGCTGGGGCCAACGTCCTGACTTTC.

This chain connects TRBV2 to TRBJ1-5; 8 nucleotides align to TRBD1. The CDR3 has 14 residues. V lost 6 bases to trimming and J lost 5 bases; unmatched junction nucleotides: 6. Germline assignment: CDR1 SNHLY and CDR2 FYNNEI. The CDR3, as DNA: TGTGCCAGCAGGGGACAGGTTGGTTATCAGCCCCAGCATTTT. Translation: CASRGQVGYQPQHF. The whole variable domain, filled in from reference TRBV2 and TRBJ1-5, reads EPEVTQTPSHQVTQMGQEVILRCVPISNHLYFYWYRQILGQKVEFLVSFYNNEISEKSEIFDDQFSVERPDGSNFTLKIRSTKLEDSAMYFCASRGQVGYQPQHFGDGTRLSIL.

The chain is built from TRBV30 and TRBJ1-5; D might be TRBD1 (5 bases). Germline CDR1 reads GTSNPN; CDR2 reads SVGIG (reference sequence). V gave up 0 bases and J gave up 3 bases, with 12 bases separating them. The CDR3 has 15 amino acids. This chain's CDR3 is CAWSVLSGTNQPQHF. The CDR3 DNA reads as TGTGCCTGGAGTGTACTATCGGGGACCAATCAGCCCCAGCATTTT.

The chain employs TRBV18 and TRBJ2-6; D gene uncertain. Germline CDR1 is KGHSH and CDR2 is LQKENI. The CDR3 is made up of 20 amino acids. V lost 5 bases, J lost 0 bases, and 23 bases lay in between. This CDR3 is CASSRNQRRQISSGANVLTF. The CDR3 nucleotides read TGTGCCAGCTCAAGAAACCAACGAAGGCAGATCAGCTCTGGGGCCAACGTCCTGACTTTC. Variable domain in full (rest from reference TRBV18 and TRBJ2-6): NAGVMQNPRHLVRRRGQEARLRCSPMKGHSHVYWYRQLPEEGLKFMVYLQKENIIDESGMPKERFSAEFPKEGPSILRIQQVVRGDSAAYFCASSRNQRRQISSGANVLTFGAGSRLTVL.

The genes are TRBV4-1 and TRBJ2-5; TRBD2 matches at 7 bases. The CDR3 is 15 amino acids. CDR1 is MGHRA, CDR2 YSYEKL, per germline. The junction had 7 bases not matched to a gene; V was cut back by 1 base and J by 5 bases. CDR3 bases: TGCGCCAGCAGCCAAGGTCGGGGGGAGTGGGAGACCCAGTACTTC. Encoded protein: CASSQGRGEWETQYF.

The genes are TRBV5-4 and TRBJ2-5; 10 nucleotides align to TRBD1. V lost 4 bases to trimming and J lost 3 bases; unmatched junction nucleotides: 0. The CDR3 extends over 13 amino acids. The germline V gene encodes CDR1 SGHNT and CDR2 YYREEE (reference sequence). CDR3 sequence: CASSGQGEETQYF. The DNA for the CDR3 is TGTGCCAGCAGCGGACAGGGGGAAGAGACCCAGTACTTC.

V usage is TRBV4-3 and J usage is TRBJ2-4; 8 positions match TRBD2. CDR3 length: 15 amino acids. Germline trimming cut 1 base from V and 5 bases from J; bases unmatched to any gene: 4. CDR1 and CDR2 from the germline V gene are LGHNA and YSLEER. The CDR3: CASSQVSGGQNIQYF. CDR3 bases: TGCGCCAGCAGCCAAGTGAGCGGGGGACAAAACATTCAGTACTTC.

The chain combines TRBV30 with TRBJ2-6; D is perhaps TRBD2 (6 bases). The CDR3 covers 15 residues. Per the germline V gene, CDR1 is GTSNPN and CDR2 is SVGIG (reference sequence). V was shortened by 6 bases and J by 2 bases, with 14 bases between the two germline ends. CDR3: CACPYRRAGANVLTF. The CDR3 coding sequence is TGTGCCTGCCCCTACAGGAGGGCTGGGGCCAACGTCCTGACTTTC.

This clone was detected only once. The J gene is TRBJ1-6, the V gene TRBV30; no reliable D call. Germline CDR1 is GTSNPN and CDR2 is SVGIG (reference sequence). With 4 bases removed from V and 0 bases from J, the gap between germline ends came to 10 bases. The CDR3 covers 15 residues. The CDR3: CAWNHRGSYNSPLHF. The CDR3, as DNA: TGTGCCTGGAACCACCGGGGCTCCTATAATTCACCCCTCCACTTT.

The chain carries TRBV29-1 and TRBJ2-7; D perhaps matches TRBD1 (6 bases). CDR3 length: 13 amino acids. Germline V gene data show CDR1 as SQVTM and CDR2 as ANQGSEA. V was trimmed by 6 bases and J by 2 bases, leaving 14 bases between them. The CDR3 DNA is TGCAGCGTGAGGCTCCAGGGGACCTACGAGCAGTACTTC. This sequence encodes CSVRLQGTYEQYF.

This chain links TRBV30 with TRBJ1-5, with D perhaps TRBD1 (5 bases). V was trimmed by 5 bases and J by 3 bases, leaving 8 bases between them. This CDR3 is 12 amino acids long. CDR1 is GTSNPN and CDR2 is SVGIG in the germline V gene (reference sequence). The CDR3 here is CAWDRDNQPQHF. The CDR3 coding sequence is TGTGCCTGGGACAGAGACAATCAGCCCCAGCATTTT. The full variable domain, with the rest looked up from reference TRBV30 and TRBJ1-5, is SQTIHQWPATLVQPVGSPLSLECTVEGTSNPNLYWYRQAAGRGLQLLFYSVGIGQISSEVPQNLSASRPQDRQFILSSKKLLLSDSGFYLCAWDRDNQPQHFGDGTRLSIL.

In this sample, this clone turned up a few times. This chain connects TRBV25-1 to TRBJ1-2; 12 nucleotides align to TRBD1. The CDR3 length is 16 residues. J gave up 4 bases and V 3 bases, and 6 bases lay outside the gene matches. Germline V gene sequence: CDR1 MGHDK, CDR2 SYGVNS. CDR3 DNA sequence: TGTGCCAGCAGTGAGTCCGGGACAGGGGGCACCTATGGCTACACCTTC. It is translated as CASSESGTGGTYGYTF.

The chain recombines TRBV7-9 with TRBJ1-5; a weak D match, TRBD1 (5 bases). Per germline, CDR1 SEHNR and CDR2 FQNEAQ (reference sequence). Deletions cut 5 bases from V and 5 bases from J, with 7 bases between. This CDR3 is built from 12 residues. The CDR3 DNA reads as TGTGCCAGCAGCCAGGGCTATCAGCCCCAGCATTTT. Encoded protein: CASSQGYQPQHF.

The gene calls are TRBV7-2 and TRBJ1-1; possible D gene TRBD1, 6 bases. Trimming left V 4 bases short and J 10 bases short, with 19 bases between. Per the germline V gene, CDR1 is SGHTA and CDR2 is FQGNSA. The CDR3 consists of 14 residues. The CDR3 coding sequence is TGTGCCAGCAGCTCTCGGACAGCCGACCAAATAGCTTTCTTT. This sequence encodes CASSSRTADQIAFF. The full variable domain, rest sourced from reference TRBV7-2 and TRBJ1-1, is GAGVSQSPSNKVTEKGKDVELRCDPISGHTALYWYRQSLGQGLEFLIYFQGNSAPDKSGLPSDRFSAERTGGSVSTLTIQRTQQEDSAVYLCASSSRTADQIAFFGQGTRLTVV.

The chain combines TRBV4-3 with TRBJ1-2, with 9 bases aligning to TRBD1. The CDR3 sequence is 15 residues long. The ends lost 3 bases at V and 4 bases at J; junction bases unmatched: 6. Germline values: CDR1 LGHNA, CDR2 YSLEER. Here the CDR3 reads CASSQDRGSGYGYTF. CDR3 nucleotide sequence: TGCGCCAGCAGCCAGGACAGGGGCTCGGGCTATGGCTACACCTTC.

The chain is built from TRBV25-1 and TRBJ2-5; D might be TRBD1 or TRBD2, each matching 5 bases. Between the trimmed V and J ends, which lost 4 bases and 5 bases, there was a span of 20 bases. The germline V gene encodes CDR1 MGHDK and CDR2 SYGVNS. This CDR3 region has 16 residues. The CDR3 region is CASSVRDGPRRETQYF. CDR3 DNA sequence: TGTGCCAGCAGTGTCCGGGACGGGCCAAGGAGGGAGACCCAGTACTTC.

The CDR3 sequence is CASRPDREFGETQYF. The CDR3 DNA reads TGCGCCAGCAGGCCGGACAGGGAGTTTGGAGAGACCCAGTACTTC. The chain couples TRBV5-1 to TRBJ2-5; 8 bases are a match to TRBD1. The CDR3 extends over 15 amino acids. Trimming took 5 bases from V and 4 from J; bases not matched to a gene: 10. Germline V gene sequence: CDR1 SGHRS, CDR2 YFSETQ.

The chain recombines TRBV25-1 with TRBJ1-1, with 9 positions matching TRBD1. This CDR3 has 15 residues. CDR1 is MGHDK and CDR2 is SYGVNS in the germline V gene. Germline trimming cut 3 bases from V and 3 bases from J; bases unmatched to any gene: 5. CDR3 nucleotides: TGTGCCAGCAGTGACCCGGACAGGGGTGACACTGAAGCTTTCTTT. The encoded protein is CASSDPDRGDTEAFF. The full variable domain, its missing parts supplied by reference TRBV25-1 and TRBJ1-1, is EADIYQTPRYLVIGTGKKITLECSQTMGHDKMYWYQQDPGMELHLIHYSYGVNSTEKGDLSSESTVSRIRTEHFPLTLESARPSHTSQYLCASSDPDRGDTEAFFGQGTRLTVV.

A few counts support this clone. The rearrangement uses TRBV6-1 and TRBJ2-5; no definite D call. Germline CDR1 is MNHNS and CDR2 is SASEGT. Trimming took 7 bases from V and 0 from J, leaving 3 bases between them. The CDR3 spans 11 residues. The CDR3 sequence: CASTYQETQYF. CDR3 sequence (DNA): TGTGCCAGCACGTACCAAGAGACCCAGTACTTC.

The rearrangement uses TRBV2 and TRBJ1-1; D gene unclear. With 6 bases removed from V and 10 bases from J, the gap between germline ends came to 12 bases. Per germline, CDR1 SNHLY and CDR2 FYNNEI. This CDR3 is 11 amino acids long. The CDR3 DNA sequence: TGTGCCAGCAGGCTATTAAGGTCAGCTTTCTTT. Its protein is CASRLLRSAFF.

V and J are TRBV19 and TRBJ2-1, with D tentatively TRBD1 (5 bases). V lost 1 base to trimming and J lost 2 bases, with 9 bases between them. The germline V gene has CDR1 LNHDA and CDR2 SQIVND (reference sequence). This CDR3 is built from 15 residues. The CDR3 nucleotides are TGTGCCAGTAGTATAGCAGGGTTCACCTACAATGAGCAGTTCTTC. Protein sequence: CASSIAGFTYNEQFF. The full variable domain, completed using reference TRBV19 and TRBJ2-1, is DGGITQSPKYLFRKEGQNVTLSCEQNLNHDAMYWYRQDPGQGLRLIYYSQIVNDFQKGDIAEGYSVSREKKESFPLTVTSAQKNPTAFYLCASSIAGFTYNEQFFGPGTRLTVL.

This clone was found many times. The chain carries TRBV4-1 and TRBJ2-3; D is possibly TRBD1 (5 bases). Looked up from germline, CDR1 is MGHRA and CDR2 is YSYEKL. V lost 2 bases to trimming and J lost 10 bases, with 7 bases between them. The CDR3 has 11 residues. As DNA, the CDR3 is TGCGCCAGCAGCCAACTAGGGGCGCAGTATTTT. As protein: CASSQLGAQYF.

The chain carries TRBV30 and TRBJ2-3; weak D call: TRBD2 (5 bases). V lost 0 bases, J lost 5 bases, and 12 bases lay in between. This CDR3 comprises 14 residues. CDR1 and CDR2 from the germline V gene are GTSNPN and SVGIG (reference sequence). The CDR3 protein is CAWSVALVEDTQYF. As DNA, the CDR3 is TGTGCCTGGAGTGTAGCACTAGTTGAAGATACGCAGTATTTT. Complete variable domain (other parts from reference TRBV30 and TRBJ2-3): SQTIHQWPATLVQPVGSPLSLECTVEGTSNPNLYWYRQAAGRGLQLLFYSVGIGQISSEVPQNLSASRPQDRQFILSSKKLLLSDSGFYLCAWSVALVEDTQYFGPGTRLTVL.

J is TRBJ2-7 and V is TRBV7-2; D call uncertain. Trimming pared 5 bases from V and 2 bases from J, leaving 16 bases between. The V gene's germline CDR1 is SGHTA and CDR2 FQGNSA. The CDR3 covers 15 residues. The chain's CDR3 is CASSVGWVSTYEQYF. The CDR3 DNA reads TGTGCCAGCAGCGTCGGCTGGGTCTCCACCTACGAGCAGTACTTC. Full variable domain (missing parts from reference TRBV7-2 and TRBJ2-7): GAGVSQSPSNKVTEKGKDVELRCDPISGHTALYWYRQSLGQGLEFLIYFQGNSAPDKSGLPSDRFSAERTGGSVSTLTIQRTQQEDSAVYLCASSVGWVSTYEQYFGPGTRLTVT.

This chain's CDR3 is CASSSGRGVPHEQYF. The CDR3 DNA reads as TGTGCCAGCAGCTCTGGGCGGGGAGTTCCTCACGAGCAGTACTTC. The J gene is TRBJ2-7, the V gene TRBV2; possible D gene TRBD2, 6 bases. CDR1 and CDR2 (germline): SNHLY, FYNNEI. V was clipped by 6 bases and J by 5 bases, with 20 bases between them. The CDR3 length is 15 residues. Drawing the rest from reference TRBV2 and TRBJ2-7, the complete variable domain is EPEVTQTPSHQVTQMGQEVILRCVPISNHLYFYWYRQILGQKVEFLVSFYNNEISEKSEIFDDQFSVERPDGSNFTLKIRSTKLEDSAMYFCASSSGRGVPHEQYFGPGTRLTVT.

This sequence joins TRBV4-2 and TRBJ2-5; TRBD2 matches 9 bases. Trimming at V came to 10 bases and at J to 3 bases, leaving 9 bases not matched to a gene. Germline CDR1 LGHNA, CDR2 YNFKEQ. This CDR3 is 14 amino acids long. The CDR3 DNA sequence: TGTGCCACCTCGTCGAGCGGGGGGAAAGAGACCCAGTACTTC. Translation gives CATSSSGGKETQYF.